This TCR beta chain was sequenced in a study of neoadjuvant nivolumab and ipilimumab in lung cancer. Profiling relied on immunoSEQ multiplex PCR, and the TCRdb table lists in-frame clones only, not all of them. The data hold some 31,000 clones, with more than 85% observed a single time. The CDR3 runs 16 residues. Germline V lookup: CDR1 SGHAT, CDR2 FQNNGV. Trimming left V 4 bases short and J 0 bases short, with 15 bases between. The TCR sequence derives from an adult with non-small cell lung cancer. The sequencing here drew on peripheral blood, taken after neoadjuvant nivolumab, alone or with ipilimumab, at or shortly before surgery. The V call is TRBV11-2, the J call TRBJ1-2; weak D call: TRBD1 (6 bases). CDR3 loop: CASSSRGAPPNYGYTF. CDR3 DNA: TGTGCCAGCAGCTCCAGGGGCGCCCCTCCTAACTATGGCTACACCTTC.